These 21 T cell receptor beta chains were sequenced from one sample in a study of T cells in Graves' hyperthyroidism and ophthalmopathy. Authors of the study amplified TCR beta CDR3 regions from RNA transcripts. The study used the HTBI primer set for a first-round RT-PCR of the TCR CDR3. TCRdb re-analysed the multiplex PCR reads in MiXCR, keeping a single row per CDR3 protein. The sample includes 690,000 or so distinct CDR3 sequences, roughly a sixth of them seen just once. The sequencing input was blood. Every receptor here comes from a woman aged 45-59 years with Graves' hyperthyroidism that later progressed to Graves' ophthalmopathy.

Many counts were recorded for this clonotype. The chain has TRBV7-3 and TRBJ2-3; 8 bases align to TRBD1. Germline V CDR1 and CDR2: SGHTA, FQGTGA. The J segment lost 6 bases and the V segment lost 5 bases, leaving 4 bases of the junction unmatched. The CDR3 is 13 residues long. CDR3 nucleotides: TGTGCCAGCAGCCTGGACAGGGAGGATACGCAGTATTTT. This gives the protein CASSLDREDTQYF.

This clonotype was seen a few times. As DNA, the CDR3 is TGTGCCAGCAGCTTTGATGGACAGAGACCCACTGAAGCTTTCTTT. It is translated as CASSFDGQRPTEAFF. The chain employs TRBV7-6 and TRBJ1-1, with D possibly TRBD1 on 6 matching bases. This CDR3 is built from 15 residues. Trimming left V 3 bases short and J 4 bases short, with 15 bases between. Germline V gene data show CDR1 as SGHVS and CDR2 as FNYEAQ.

The table lists this clonotype with a few counts. J is TRBJ1-1 and V is TRBV29-1; 7 nucleotides line up with TRBD1. CDR3 length: 14 amino acids. In germline, CDR1 is SQVTM, CDR2 ANQGSEA. The ends lost 7 bases at V and 1 base at J; junction bases unmatched: 9. This CDR3 reads CSATGLVENTEAFF. The DNA of the CDR3 is TGCAGCGCGACAGGGTTAGTAGAGAACACTGAAGCTTTCTTT.

This clonotype was observed a handful of times. The chain carries TRBV5-6 and TRBJ1-5, with D maybe TRBD1 (5 bases). Germline loops: CDR1 SGHDT, CDR2 YYEEEE. This CDR3 has 14 residues. V was clipped by 4 bases and J by 7 bases, with 15 bases between them. The chain's CDR3 is CASSKNQGTQPQHF. CDR3 in DNA: TGTGCCAGCAGCAAAAATCAGGGAACCCAGCCCCAGCATTTT.

This chain connects TRBV19 to TRBJ1-5; D remains unclear. Deletions cut 3 bases from V and 4 bases from J, with 7 bases between. The CDR3 is made up of 13 amino acids. Germline V CDR1 and CDR2: LNHDA, SQIVND (reference sequence). CDR3 nucleotide sequence: TGTGCCAGTAGTATCGGGTGGAATCAGCCCCAGCATTTT. Translation gives CASSIGWNQPQHF.

This clonotype was seen a handful of times. This chain uses TRBV6-2 or TRBV6-3 with TRBJ1-3; weak D call: TRBD1 (5 bases). Deletions cut 6 bases from V and 0 bases from J, with 9 bases between. CDR3 length: 14 amino acids. The germline V gene encodes CDR1 MNHEY and CDR2 SVGEGT. This chain's CDR3 is CASRTGASGNTIYF. CDR3 DNA sequence: TGTGCCAGCAGGACCGGGGCCTCTGGAAACACCATATATTTT.

The genes are TRBV20-1 and TRBJ2-7, with D unclear. The ends were cut back, 4 bases at V and 3 bases at J, with 19 bases in the middle. The germline V gene has CDR1 DFQATT and CDR2 SNEGSKA (reference sequence). The CDR3 is 15 residues long. The CDR3: CSAKRPNSFLYEQYF. CDR3 nucleotide sequence: TGCAGTGCTAAAAGACCTAACTCCTTTCTCTACGAGCAGTACTTC.

This clonotype was seen at least ten times. The V gene is TRBV3-1, the J gene TRBJ1-1, with D possibly TRBD1 on 5 matching bases. V dropped 2 bases and J dropped 4 bases, with 14 bases sitting between them. Looked up from germline, CDR1 is LGHDT and CDR2 is YNNKEL (reference sequence). This CDR3 region has 15 residues. In DNA, the CDR3 is TGTGCCAGCAGCCAAACGTTAGGGGTGGGCACTGAAGCTTTCTTT. Amino acids: CASSQTLGVGTEAFF.

This clonotype was detected ten times or more. The gene calls are TRBV30 and TRBJ1-2; D gene unclear. The V gene lost 1 base and the J gene lost 8 bases, with 8 bases spanning the gap. The germline CDR1 and CDR2 sequences are GTSNPN and SVGIG (reference sequence). This CDR3 contains 11 residues. This CDR3 reads CAWSAREGYTF. CDR3 DNA sequence: TGTGCCTGGAGTGCACGGGAGGGCTACACCTTC.

To note about this clonotype: A read error may produce the germline difference seen at one junction end. V usage is TRBV12-3 or TRBV12-4 and J usage is TRBJ2-5; 11 bases are a match to TRBD2. The CDR3 has 17 amino acids. CDR3 DNA: TGTGCCAGCTGTTTATTAGCGGGGGGGATCCTCCAAGAGACCCAGTACTTC. Translating gives CASCLLAGGILQETQYF.

The rearrangement joins TRBV29-1 to TRBJ1-1, with D maybe TRBD1 (5 bases). The CDR3 loop spans 13 amino acids. The V gene lost 4 bases and the J gene lost 1 base, with 10 bases spanning the gap. In germline, CDR1 is SQVTM, CDR2 ANQGSEA. The CDR3 region has the DNA TGCAGCGTTGGGGGGAAATCGAACACTGAAGCTTTCTTT. This sequence encodes CSVGGKSNTEAFF.

The rearrangement links TRBV9 to TRBJ2-7; tentatively, D is TRBD2 (5 bases). This CDR3 contains 15 residues. Germline CDR1 SGDLS, CDR2 YYNGEE. Trimming removed 4 bases from V and 4 bases from J, with 18 bases in between. CDR3 nucleotides: TGTGCCAGCAGCCTTCGTTGGACTGATTCTTACGAGCAGTACTTC. It specifies CASSLRWTDSYEQYF.

This clonotype showed up many times. The rearrangement joins TRBV12-3 or TRBV12-4 to TRBJ2-1; 12 bases are a match to TRBD2. The trim removed 6 bases at V and 8 bases at J, leaving 17 bases unmatched. This CDR3 spans 18 amino acids. Here the CDR3 reads CASRTTSGGAIDFDEQFF. In nucleotides, the CDR3 is TGTGCCAGCAGAACGACTAGCGGGGGAGCGATTGACTTCGATGAGCAGTTCTTC.

V is TRBV5-1 and J is TRBJ1-1; D call uncertain. The CDR3 loop spans 14 amino acids. Trimming stripped 1 base from V and 8 bases from J, with 15 bases between. Germline V gene lookup returns CDR1 SGHRS and CDR2 YFSETQ. In DNA, the CDR3 is TGCGCCAGCAGCTTGCGGCTGGGTAACCAAGAAGCTTTCTTT. The encoded protein is CASSLRLGNQEAFF. The variable domain in full, completed from reference TRBV5-1 and TRBJ1-1, reads KAGVTQTPRYLIKTRGQQVTLSCSPISGHRSVSWYQQTPGQGLQFLFEYFSETQRNKGNFPGRFSGRQFSNSRSEMNVSTLELGDSALYLCASSLRLGNQEAFFGQGTRLTVV.

This clonotype was seen more than once but under ten times. This chain uses TRBV7-9 with TRBJ2-7, with 7 bases aligning to TRBD1. Germline loops: CDR1 SEHNR, CDR2 FQNEAQ (reference sequence). The CDR3 loop spans 17 amino acids. V dropped 3 bases and J dropped 5; count of bases not matched to a gene: 16. The CDR3 DNA sequence: TGTGCCAGCAGCTTCTGGACAGGAGCATCGTGGGGGCACGAGCAGTACTTC. Translating it yields CASSFWTGASWGHEQYF.

In its sample, this clonotype was seen a few times. This chain joins TRBV20-1 and TRBJ1-2, with D hard to call. CDR1 is DFQATT, CDR2 SNEGSKA, per germline (reference sequence). Trimming took off 3 bases at V and 5 bases at J, with 13 bases between the two ends. The CDR3 sequence is 13 residues long. In DNA form, the CDR3 reads TGCAGTGCTAGCCCCGACACGGTATATGGCTACACCTTC. Translated: CSASPDTVYGYTF.

This clonotype appeared many times. The chain couples TRBV27 to TRBJ1-2, with D possibly being TRBD1 (5 bases). Germline assignment: CDR1 MNHEY and CDR2 SMNVEV (reference sequence). The CDR3 extends over 13 amino acids. The V and J ends lost 2 bases and 8 bases respectively, with 12 bases between them. The CDR3 sequence is CASSLDSSEGYTF. CDR3 bases: TGTGCCAGCAGTTTAGACAGTTCTGAGGGCTACACCTTC.

This clonotype occurred a few times. The rearrangement links TRBV2 to TRBJ2-7; D is possibly TRBD1 (7 bases). CDR1 SNHLY and CDR2 FYNNEI come from the germline V gene. Trimming removed 7 bases at V and 3 bases at J, with 16 bases between. This CDR3 spans 14 amino acids. The DNA of the CDR3 is TGTGCCAGCACCCAGGGGGGCTTCCTCTACGAGCAGTACTTC. It is translated as CASTQGGFLYEQYF.

At least ten counts were recorded for this clonotype. This sequence joins TRBV12-5 and TRBJ2-3; 8 nucleotides line up with TRBD1. CDR1 and CDR2 (germline): LGHNT, FRNRAP. CDR3 length: 16 residues. J was trimmed by 2 bases and V by 2 bases; bases with no gene match: 6. The CDR3 sequence is CASGLPTGGYTDTQYF. For the CDR3, the DNA is TGTGCTAGTGGTTTGCCAACAGGGGGTTACACAGATACGCAGTATTTT. The full variable domain, rest sourced from reference TRBV12-5 and TRBJ2-3, is DARVTQTPRHKVTEMGQEVTMRCQPILGHNTVFWYRQTMMQGLELLAYFRNRAPLDDSGMPKDRFSAEMPDATLATLKIQPSEPRDSAVYFCASGLPTGGYTDTQYFGPGTRLTVL.

The table lists this clonotype with a few counts. The V gene is TRBV13, the J gene TRBJ1-6, with D perhaps matching TRBD1 (5 bases). The V gene's germline CDR1 is PRHDT and CDR2 FYEKMQ (reference sequence). Trimming shortened V by 0 bases and J by 10 bases, and 10 bases separated the two germline ends. The CDR3 is 14 residues long. The CDR3 reads CASSLGPRESPLHF. In nucleotides, the CDR3 is TGTGCCAGCAGCTTAGGTCCCAGGGAATCACCCCTCCACTTT.

This clonotype came up a few times. CDR3 region: CASSGGQIYEQYF. CDR3 DNA: TGTGCCAGCAGTGGGGGACAGATCTACGAGCAGTACTTC. V is TRBV27 and J is TRBJ2-7, with 7 bases identical to TRBD1. Germline V gene sequence: CDR1 MNHEY, CDR2 SMNVEV (reference sequence). CDR3 length equals 13 residues. The V segment lost 5 bases and the J segment 3 bases; nucleotides outside the gene matches: 4.